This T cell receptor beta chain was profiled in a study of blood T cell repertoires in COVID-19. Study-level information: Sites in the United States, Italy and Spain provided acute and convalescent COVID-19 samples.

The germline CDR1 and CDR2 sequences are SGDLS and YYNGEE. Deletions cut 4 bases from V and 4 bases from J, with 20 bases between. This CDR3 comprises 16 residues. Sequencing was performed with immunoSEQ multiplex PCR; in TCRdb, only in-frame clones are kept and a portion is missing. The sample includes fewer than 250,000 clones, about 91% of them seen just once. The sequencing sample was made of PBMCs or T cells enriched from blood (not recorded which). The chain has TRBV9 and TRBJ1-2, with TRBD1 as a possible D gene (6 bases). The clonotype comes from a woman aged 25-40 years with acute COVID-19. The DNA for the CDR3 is TGTGCCAGCAGCCCAGACCCCAACAGGGCCCTCTATGGCTACACCTTC. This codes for CASSPDPNRALYGYTF.